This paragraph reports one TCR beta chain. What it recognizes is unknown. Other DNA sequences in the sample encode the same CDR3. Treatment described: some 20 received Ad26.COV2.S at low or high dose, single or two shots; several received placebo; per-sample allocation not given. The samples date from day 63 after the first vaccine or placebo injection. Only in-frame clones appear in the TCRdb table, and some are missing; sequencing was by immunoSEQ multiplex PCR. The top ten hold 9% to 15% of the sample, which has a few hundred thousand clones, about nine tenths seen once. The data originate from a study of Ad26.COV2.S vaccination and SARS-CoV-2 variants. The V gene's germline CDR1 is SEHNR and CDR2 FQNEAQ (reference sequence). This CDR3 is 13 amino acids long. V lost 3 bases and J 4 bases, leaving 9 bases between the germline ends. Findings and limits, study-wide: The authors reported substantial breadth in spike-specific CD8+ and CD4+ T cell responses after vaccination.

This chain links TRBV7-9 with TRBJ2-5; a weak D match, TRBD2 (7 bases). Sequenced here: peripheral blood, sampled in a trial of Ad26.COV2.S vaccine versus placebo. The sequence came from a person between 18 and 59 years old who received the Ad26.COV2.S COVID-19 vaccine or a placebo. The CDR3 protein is CASSLGGRETQYF. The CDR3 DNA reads TGTGCCAGCAGCTTGGGGGGGCGAGAGACCCAGTACTTC.